This record looks at one T cell receptor beta chain sequence and its context. The antigen is unknown. Primers included in the PCR were 60 Vbeta and 13 Jbeta primers. Some clones are missing from TCRdb's copy, which holds only in-frame ones; the method was immunoSEQ multiplex PCR. The sample holds 200,000 to 250,000 clones, approximately 88% seen once. These data originate in a study of cytomegalovirus exposure and HLA in healthy donors. Study-level findings and limits: It was reported that TCR beta sequences correctly inferred the HLA-A and HLA-B alleles for most subjects. It was likely that a cluster of highly shared sequence variants was a sequencing artifact. The study labeled 150 to 200 TCR beta chains cytomegalovirus-associated. Later work found most CMV-associated TCR beta chains apparently HLA-restricted.

Germline-derived CDR1 and CDR2 are MNHNS and SASEGT. V shed 4 bases and J 1 base; nucleotides not matched to a gene: 6. The CDR3 sequence is 16 residues long. This sequence originates from a boy younger than 10 in good health and CMV-seronegative. This chain uses TRBV6-1 with TRBJ2-3; 9 bases agree with TRBD2. The source material was PBMCs. CDR3 bases: TGTGCCAGCAGTGGCCTCGAGCGGGGGGGCACAGATACGCAGTATTTT. Amino acids: CASSGLERGGTDTQYF.